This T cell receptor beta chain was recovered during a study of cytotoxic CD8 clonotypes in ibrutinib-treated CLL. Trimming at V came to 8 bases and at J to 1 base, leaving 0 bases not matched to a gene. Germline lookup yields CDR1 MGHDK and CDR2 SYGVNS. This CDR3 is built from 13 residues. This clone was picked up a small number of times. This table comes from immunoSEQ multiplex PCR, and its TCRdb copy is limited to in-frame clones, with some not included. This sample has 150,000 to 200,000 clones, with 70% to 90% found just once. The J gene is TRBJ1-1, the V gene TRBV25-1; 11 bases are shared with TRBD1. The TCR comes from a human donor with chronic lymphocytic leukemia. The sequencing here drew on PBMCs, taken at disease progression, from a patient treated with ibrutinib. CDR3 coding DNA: TGTGCCAGCGGGACAGGGGGGAACACTGAAGCTTTCTTT. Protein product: CASGTGGNTEAFF.